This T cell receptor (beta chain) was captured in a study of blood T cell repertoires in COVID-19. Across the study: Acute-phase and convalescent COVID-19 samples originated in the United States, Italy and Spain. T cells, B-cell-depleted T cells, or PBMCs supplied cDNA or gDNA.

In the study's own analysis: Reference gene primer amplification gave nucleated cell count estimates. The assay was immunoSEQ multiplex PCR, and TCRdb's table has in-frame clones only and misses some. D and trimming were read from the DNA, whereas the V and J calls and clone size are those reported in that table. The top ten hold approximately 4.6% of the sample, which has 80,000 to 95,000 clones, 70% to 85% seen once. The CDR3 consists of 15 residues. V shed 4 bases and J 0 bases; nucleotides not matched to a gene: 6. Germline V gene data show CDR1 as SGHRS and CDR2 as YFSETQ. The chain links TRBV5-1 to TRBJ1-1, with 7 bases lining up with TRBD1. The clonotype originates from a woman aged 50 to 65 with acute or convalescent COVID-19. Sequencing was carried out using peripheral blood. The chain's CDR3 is CASSQDRLMNTEAFF. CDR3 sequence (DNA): TGCGCCAGCAGCCAGGACAGGCTAATGAACACTGAAGCTTTCTTT.